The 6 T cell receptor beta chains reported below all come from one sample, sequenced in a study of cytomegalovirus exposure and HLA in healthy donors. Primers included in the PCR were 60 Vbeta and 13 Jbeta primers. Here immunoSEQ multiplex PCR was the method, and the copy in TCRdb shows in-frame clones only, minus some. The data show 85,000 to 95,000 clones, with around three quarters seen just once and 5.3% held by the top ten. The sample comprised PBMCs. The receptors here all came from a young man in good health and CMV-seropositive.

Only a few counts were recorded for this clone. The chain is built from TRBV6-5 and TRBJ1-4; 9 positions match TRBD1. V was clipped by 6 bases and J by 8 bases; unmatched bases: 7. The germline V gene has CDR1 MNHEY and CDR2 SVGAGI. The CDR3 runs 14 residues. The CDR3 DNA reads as TGTGCCAGCAGCCTGGGACAGGGCCGAGAAAAACTGTTTTTT. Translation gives CASSLGQGREKLFF.

CDR3: CASSYAAGALEQFF. DNA of the CDR3: TGTGCCAGCAGTTACGCGGCAGGGGCTTTAGAGCAGTTCTTC. The chain joins TRBV6-5 to TRBJ2-1; tentatively, D is TRBD1 (6 bases). The CDR3 loop spans 14 amino acids. Germline-derived CDR1 and CDR2 are MNHEY and SVGAGI. V shed 2 bases and J shed 10 bases, with 15 bases lying between them.

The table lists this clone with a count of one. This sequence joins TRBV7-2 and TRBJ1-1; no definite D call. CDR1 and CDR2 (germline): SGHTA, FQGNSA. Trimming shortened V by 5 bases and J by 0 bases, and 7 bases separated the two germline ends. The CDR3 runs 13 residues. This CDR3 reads CASSAQMNTEAFF. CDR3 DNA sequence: TGTGCCAGCAGCGCACAAATGAACACTGAAGCTTTCTTT.

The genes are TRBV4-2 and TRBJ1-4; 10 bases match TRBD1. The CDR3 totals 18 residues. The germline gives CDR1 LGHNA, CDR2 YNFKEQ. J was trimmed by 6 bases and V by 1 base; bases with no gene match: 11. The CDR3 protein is CASSQGTGGGSVDEKLFF. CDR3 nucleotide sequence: TGTGCCAGCAGCCAAGGGACAGGGGGAGGAAGCGTTGATGAAAAACTGTTTTTT.

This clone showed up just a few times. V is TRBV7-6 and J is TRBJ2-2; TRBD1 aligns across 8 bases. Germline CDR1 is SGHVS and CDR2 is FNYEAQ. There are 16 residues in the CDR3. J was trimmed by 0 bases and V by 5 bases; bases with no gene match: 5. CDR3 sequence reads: CASSVLQGANTGELFF. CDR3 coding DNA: TGTGCCAGCAGCGTCCTACAGGGGGCGAACACCGGGGAGCTGTTTTTT.

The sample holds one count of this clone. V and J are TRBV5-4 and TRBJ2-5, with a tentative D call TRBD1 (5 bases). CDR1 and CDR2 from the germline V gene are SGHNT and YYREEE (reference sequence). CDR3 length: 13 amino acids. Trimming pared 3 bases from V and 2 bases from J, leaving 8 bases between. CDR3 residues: CASSSRAQETQYF. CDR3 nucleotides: TGTGCCAGCAGCTCCAGGGCACAAGAGACCCAGTACTTC.